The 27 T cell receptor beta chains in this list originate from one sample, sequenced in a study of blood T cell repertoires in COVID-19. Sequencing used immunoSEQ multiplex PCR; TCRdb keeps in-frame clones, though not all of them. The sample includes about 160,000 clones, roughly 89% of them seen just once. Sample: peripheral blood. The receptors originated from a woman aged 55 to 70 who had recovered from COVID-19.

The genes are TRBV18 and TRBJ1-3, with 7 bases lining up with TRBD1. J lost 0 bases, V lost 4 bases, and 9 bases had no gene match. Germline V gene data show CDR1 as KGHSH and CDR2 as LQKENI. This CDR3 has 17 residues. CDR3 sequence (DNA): TGTGCCAGCTCACTGGACAGGACTCCAGTCTCTGGAAACACCATATATTTT. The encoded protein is CASSLDRTPVSGNTIYF.

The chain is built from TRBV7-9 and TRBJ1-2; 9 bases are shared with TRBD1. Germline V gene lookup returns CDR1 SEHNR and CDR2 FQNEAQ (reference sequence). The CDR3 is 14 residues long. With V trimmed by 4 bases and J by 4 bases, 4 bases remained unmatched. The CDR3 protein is CASSSSGQGYGYTF. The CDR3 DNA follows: TGTGCCAGCAGCTCCTCGGGACAGGGCTATGGCTACACCTTC.

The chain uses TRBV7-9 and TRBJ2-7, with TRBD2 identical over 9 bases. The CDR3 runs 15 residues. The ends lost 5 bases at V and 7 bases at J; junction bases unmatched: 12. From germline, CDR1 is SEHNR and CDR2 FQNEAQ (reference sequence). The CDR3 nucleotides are TGTGCCAGCAGCCCGGGGAGCGGGGGGTCCTGGGAGCAGTACTTC. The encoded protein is CASSPGSGGSWEQYF.

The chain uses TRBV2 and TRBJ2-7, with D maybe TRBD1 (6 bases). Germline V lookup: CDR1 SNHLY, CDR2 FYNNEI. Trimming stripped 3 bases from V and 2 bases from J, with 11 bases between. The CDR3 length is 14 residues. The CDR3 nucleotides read TGTGCCAGCAGTGACTTGGGGACAACCTACGAGCAGTACTTC. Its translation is CASSDLGTTYEQYF.

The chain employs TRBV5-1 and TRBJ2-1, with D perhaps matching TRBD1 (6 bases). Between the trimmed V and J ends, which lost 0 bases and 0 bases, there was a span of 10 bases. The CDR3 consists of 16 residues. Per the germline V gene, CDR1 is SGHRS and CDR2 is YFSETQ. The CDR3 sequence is CASSLVGAPSYNEQFF. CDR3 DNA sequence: TGCGCCAGCAGCTTGGTGGGGGCTCCCTCCTACAATGAGCAGTTCTTC.

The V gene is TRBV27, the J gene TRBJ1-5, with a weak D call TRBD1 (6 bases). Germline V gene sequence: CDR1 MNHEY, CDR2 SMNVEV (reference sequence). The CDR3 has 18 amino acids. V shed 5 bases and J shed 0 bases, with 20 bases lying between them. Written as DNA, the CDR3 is TGTGCCAGCAGTAGACTTCCGACAGGCCAGTATAGCAATCAGCCCCAGCATTTT. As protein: CASSRLPTGQYSNQPQHF.

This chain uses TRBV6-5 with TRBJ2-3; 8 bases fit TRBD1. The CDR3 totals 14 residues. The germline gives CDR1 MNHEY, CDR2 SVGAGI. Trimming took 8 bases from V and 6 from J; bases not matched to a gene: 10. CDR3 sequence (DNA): TGTGCCAGCGGCATGGACAGGGCGTCCGATACGCAGTATTTT. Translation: CASGMDRASDTQYF.

The CDR3 is CASSMGTGSSDTQYF. The CDR3 region has the DNA TGTGCCAGTAGTATGGGGACAGGGAGCTCAGATACGCAGTATTTT. The gene calls are TRBV19 and TRBJ2-3; 9 bases align to TRBD1. The CDR3 length is 15 residues. Germline CDR1 and CDR2: LNHDA and SQIVND (reference sequence). The ends lost 3 bases at V and 4 bases at J; junction bases unmatched: 5.

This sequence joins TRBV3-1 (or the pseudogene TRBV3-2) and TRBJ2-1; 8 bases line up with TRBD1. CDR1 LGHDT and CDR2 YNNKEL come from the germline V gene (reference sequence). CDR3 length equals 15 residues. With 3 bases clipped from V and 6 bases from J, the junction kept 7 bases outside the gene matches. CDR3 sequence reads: CASSHQDRVRNEQFF. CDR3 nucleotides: TGTGCCAGCAGCCACCAGGACAGGGTCCGCAATGAGCAGTTCTTC.

CDR3 sequence (DNA): TGTGCCAGCAGTTCGCCGGGACAGGGGAACACTGAAGCTTTCTTT. Encoded protein: CASSSPGQGNTEAFF. The chain uses TRBV6-5 and TRBJ1-1; 9 bases align to TRBD1. The CDR3 contains 15 residues. J was trimmed by 1 base and V by 4 bases; bases with no gene match: 4. CDR1 and CDR2 (germline): MNHEY, SVGAGI.

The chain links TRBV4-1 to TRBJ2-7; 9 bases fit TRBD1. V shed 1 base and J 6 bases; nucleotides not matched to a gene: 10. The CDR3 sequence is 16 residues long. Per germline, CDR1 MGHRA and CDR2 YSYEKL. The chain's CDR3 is CASSQATGTGLSEQYF. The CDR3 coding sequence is TGCGCCAGCAGCCAAGCTACCGGGACAGGGCTGAGCGAGCAGTACTTC.

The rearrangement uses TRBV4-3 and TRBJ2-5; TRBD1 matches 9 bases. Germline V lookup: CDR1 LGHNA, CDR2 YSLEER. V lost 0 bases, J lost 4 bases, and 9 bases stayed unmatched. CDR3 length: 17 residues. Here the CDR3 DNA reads TGCGCCAGCAGCCAAGATCTTGGGACAGGGTGGTCAGAGACCCAGTACTTC. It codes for CASSQDLGTGWSETQYF.

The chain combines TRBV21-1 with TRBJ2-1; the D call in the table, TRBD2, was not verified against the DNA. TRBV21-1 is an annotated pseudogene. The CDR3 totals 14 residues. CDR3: CASSPKIRYNEQFF. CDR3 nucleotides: TGTGCCAGCAGCCCCAAGATTCGGTACAATGAGCAGTTCTTC.

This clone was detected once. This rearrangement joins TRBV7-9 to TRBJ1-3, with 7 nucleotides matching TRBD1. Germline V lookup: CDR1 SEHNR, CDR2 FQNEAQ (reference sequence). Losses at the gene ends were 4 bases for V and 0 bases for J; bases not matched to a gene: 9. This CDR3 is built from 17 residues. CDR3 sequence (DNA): TGTGCCAGCAGCTCGACGCTGGACAGGAGCTCTGGAAACACCATATATTTT. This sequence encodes CASSSTLDRSSGNTIYF. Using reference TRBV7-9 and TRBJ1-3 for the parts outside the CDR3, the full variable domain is DTGVSQNPRHKITKRGQNVTFRCDPISEHNRLYWYRQTLGQGPEFLTYFQNEAQLEKSRLLSDRFSAERPKGSFSTLEIQRTEQGDSAMYLCASSSTLDRSSGNTIYFGEGSWLTVV.

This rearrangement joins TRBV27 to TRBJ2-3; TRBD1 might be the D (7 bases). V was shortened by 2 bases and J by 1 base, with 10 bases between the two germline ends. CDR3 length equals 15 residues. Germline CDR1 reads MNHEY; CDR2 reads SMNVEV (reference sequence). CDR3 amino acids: CASSLVRGGTDTQYF. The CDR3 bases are TGTGCCAGCAGTTTAGTCAGGGGGGGCACAGATACGCAGTATTTT.

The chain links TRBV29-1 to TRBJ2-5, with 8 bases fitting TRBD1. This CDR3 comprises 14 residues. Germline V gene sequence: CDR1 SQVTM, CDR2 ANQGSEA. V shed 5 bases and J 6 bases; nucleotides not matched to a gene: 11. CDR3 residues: CSVSLLSGGKTQYF. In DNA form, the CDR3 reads TGCAGCGTTTCCCTCCTTTCAGGGGGCAAGACCCAGTACTTC.

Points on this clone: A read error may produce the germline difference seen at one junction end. As DNA, the CDR3 is TGTGCCACCAGGAGAGATAGGGGTGAAACTGAAGCTTTCTTT. This gives the protein CATRRDRGETEAFF. The chain has TRBV15 and TRBJ1-1, with D perhaps matching TRBD1 (5 bases). The length of the CDR3 is 14 residues. Per germline, CDR1 LNHNV and CDR2 YYDKDF (reference sequence).

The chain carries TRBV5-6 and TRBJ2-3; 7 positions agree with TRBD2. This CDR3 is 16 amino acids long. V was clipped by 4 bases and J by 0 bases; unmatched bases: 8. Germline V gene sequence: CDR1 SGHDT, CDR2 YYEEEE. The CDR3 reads CASSLRLAASTDTQYF. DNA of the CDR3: TGTGCCAGCAGCCTCCGACTAGCCGCGAGCACAGATACGCAGTATTTT.

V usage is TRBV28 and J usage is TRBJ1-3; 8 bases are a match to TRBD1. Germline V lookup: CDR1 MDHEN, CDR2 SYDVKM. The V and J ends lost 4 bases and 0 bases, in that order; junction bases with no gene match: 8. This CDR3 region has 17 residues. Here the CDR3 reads CASSSAADRGSGNTIYF. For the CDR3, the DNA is TGTGCCAGCAGTTCAGCCGCCGACAGGGGCTCTGGAAACACCATATATTTT.

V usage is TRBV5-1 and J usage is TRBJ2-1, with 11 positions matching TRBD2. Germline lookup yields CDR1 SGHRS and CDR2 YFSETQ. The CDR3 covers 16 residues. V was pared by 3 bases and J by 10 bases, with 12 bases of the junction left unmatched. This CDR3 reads CASSSNSGGEPLEQFF. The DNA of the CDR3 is TGCGCCAGCAGCTCTAATAGCGGGGGGGAGCCCTTGGAGCAGTTCTTC.

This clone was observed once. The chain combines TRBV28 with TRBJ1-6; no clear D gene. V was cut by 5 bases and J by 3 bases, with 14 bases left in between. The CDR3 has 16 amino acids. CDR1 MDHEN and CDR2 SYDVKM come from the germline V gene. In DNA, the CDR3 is TGTGCCAGCAGTAGCGGCGGCCTCCACTATAATTCACCCCTCCACTTT. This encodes CASSSGGLHYNSPLHF.

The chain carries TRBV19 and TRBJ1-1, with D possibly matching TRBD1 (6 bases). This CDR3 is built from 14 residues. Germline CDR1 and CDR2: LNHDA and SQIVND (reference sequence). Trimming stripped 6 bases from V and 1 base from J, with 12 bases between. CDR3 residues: CASSDRNSNTEAFF. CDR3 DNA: TGTGCCAGTAGCGACAGGAATTCGAACACTGAAGCTTTCTTT.

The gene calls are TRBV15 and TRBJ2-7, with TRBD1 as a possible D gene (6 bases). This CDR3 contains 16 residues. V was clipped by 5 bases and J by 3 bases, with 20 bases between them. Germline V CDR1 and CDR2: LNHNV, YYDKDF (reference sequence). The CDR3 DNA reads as TGTGCCACCAGCCAGCACAGGGCCACCCCCGGCTACGAGCAGTACTTC. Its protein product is CATSQHRATPGYEQYF.

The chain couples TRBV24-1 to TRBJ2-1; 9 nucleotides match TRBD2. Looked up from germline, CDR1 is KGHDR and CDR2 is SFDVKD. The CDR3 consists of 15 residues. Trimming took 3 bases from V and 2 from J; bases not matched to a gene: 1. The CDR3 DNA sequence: TGTGCCACCAGTGATATAGCGGGGGCCTACAATGAGCAGTTCTTC. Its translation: CATSDIAGAYNEQFF.

The CDR3 coding sequence is TGCAGTGCTAGTGCGCAGGAGGAGTCACCCCTCCACTTT. Residues: CSASAQEESPLHF. The chain links TRBV20-1 to TRBJ1-6; D is uncertain. Deletions cut 3 bases from V and 10 bases from J, with 13 bases between. Germline CDR1 is DFQATT and CDR2 is SNEGSKA (reference sequence). The length of the CDR3 is 13 residues.

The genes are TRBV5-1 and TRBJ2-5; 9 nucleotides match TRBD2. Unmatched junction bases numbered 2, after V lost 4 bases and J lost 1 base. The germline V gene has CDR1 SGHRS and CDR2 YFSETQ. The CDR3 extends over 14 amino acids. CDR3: CASSGGGAQETQYF. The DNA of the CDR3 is TGCGCCAGCAGCGGCGGGGGGGCCCAAGAGACCCAGTACTTC.

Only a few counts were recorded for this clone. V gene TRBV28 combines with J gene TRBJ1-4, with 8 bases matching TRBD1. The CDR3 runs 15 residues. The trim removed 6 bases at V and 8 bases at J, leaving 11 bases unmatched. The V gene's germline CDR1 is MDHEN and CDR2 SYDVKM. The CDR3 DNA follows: TGTGCCAGCAGGGAGGAGGGCAGGGGGCCCGAAAAACTGTTTTTT. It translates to CASREEGRGPEKLFF. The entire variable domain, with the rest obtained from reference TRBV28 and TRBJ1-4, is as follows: DVKVTQSSRYLVKRTGEKVFLECVQDMDHENMFWYRQDPGLGLRLIYFSYDVKMKEKGDIPEGYSVSREKKERFSLILESASTNQTSMYLCASREEGRGPEKLFFGSGTQLSVL.